This T cell receptor beta chain was observed in a study of T cell responses to AZD1222 COVID-19 vaccine. Overall study: Whether given at about 4 or about 12 weeks, second doses were pooled. Study results and caveats: Along spike, vaccine-associated CD4 TCRs were found throughout, with dominance at 160-218 and 743-854. Close to half of all spike-specific TCRs reportedly target regions of the variants that are unmutated. An increase in Spike-specific TCR breadth and depth was observed after two AZD1222 doses.

Between the trimmed V and J ends, which lost 4 bases and 1 base, there was a span of 9 bases. The CDR3 is 14 amino acids. Germline values: CDR1 WNHNN, CDR2 SYGVQD (reference sequence). The data were produced by immunoSEQ multiplex PCR, yet TCRdb's version contains in-frame clones alone and is incomplete. This table holds 240,000 or so clones, approximately 93% found once. Notes on this clone: Its specificity is not known.

The gene calls are TRBV10-1 and TRBJ2-3; D is uncertain. Material: peripheral blood, obtained on day 0 of AZD1222 vaccination. The clonotype was recovered from an adult in good health. CDR3 in DNA: TGCGCCAGCAGTGCAAGGGTTGGCACAGATACGCAGTATTTT. It translates to CASSARVGTDTQYF.